This entry describes one T cell receptor (beta chain). The CDR3 runs 16 residues. V was cut by 2 bases and J by 4 bases, with 17 bases left in between. In germline, CDR1 is MDHEN, CDR2 SYDVKM. The data were obtained in a study of blood T cell repertoires in COVID-19. For the study at large: Nucleic acid was either cDNA or gDNA, and it came from T cells, B-cell-depleted T cells, or PBMCs.

Libraries were prepared by immunoSEQ multiplex PCR; TCRdb keeps only in-frame clonotypes and omits some of them. The profile shows 120,000 or so clones, about three quarters of them singletons. The chain links TRBV28 to TRBJ1-2; D perhaps matches TRBD1 (5 bases). The specimen sequenced was peripheral blood. This sequence was found in a woman in her 70s with acute or convalescent COVID-19. In nucleotides, the CDR3 is TGTGCCAGCAGTTTAAACCTACAGGCTCTAGGCTATGGCTACACCTTC. Its protein product is CASSLNLQALGYGYTF.